The 8 T cell receptor beta chains in this list originate from one sample, sequenced in a study of blood T cell repertoires in COVID-19. Using immunoSEQ multiplex PCR, the repertoire was profiled, and TCRdb retains in-frame clones only, with some absent. The sample consists of tens of thousands of clones, around nine tenths of them appearing once. The material sequenced was peripheral blood. Receptor source: a human donor with active COVID-19. The donor label of this sample is uncertain.

J is TRBJ2-3 and V is TRBV5-1; tentatively, D is TRBD2 (6 bases). Between the trimmed V and J ends, which lost 2 bases and 3 bases, there was a span of 16 bases. This CDR3 has 16 residues. Germline lookup yields CDR1 SGHRS and CDR2 YFSETQ. The CDR3 nucleotides are TGCGCCAGCAGCTTTGGGGGGAAGTTCCGGACAGATACGCAGTATTTT. Its protein product is CASSFGGKFRTDTQYF.

The chain links TRBV3-1 (or the pseudogene TRBV3-2) to TRBJ1-4, with D uncertain. CDR1 is LGHDT, CDR2 YNNKEL, per germline (reference sequence). V was pared by 3 bases and J by 7 bases, with 3 bases between. The CDR3 contains 11 residues. The chain's CDR3 is CASSHSEKLFF. The CDR3, as DNA: TGTGCCAGCAGCCACAGTGAAAAACTGTTTTTT.

Note on this clone: One end of the junction is discordant with germline, which a read error may explain. The CDR3 protein is CASRQVTDPQETQYF. In DNA form, the CDR3 reads TGTGCCAGCAGGCAAGTGACAGATCCCCAAGAGACCCAGTACTTC. The J gene is TRBJ2-5, the V gene TRBV4-2; perhaps TRBD1 as D (5 bases). The CDR3 runs to 15 residues. CDR1 is LGHNA and CDR2 is YNFKEQ in the germline V gene.

This chain joins TRBV28 and TRBJ1-4; 7 bases line up with TRBD1. The germline gives CDR1 MDHEN, CDR2 SYDVKM. The CDR3 runs 16 residues. V was clipped by 5 bases and J by 7 bases; unmatched bases: 13. DNA of the CDR3: TGTGCCAGCAGTCCCCCGGGATCAAAGGGGGCTGAAAAACTGTTTTTT. Translated: CASSPPGSKGAEKLFF.

This clone has a handful of counts. V and J are TRBV21-1 and TRBJ1-6; no DNA check was done on the table's D call, TRBD1. TRBV21-1 is designated a pseudogene. The CDR3 consists of 15 residues. CDR3 sequence: CASPSADRGNSPLHF. The CDR3 DNA reads as TGTGCCAGCCCCAGTGCAGACAGGGGGAATTCACCCCTCCACTTT.

The chain uses TRBV6-6 and TRBJ2-7; maybe TRBD2 (5 bases). CDR1 MNHNY and CDR2 SVGAGI come from the germline V gene (reference sequence). This CDR3 has 14 residues. Trimming stripped 4 bases from V and 2 bases from J, with 12 bases between. CDR3 loop: CASSSRDPTYEQYF. CDR3 bases: TGTGCCAGCAGTTCCCGGGATCCTACCTACGAGCAGTACTTC.

V and J are TRBV28 and TRBJ2-7; weak D call: TRBD1 (6 bases). Trimming pared 4 bases from V and 3 bases from J, leaving 25 bases between. The CDR3 consists of 18 residues. The germline V gene encodes CDR1 MDHEN and CDR2 SYDVKM. CDR3 residues: CASSSPIYRDTAFYEQYF. CDR3 coding DNA: TGTGCCAGCAGTTCCCCTATATATCGGGACACCGCCTTCTACGAGCAGTACTTC.

The chain links TRBV5-1 to TRBJ2-7; the D gene is possibly TRBD1 (7 bases). Per the germline V gene, CDR1 is SGHRS and CDR2 is YFSETQ. Trimming left V 6 bases short and J 4 bases short, with 17 bases between. The CDR3 is made up of 14 amino acids. CDR3 protein: CASTHRGGSYEQYF. CDR3 in DNA: TGCGCCAGCACCCACAGGGGAGGTTCGTACGAGCAGTACTTC.